This TCR beta chain was profiled in a study of blood T cell repertoires in COVID-19. V lost 5 bases to trimming and J lost 4 bases; unmatched junction nucleotides: 10. The germline CDR1 and CDR2 sequences are SGHVS and FNYEAQ. This CDR3 is 15 amino acids long. Libraries were prepared by immunoSEQ multiplex PCR; TCRdb keeps only in-frame clonotypes and omits some of them. In the table there are about 150,000 clones, around 75% of which are singletons. The chain combines TRBV7-6 with TRBJ2-7, with 8 bases aligning to TRBD1. The source is an elderly woman with acute or convalescent COVID-19. Sequencing was done on a sample of peripheral blood. CDR3 sequence reads: CASSVYRDRSYEQYF. CDR3 DNA: TGTGCCAGCAGCGTATACCGGGACAGGTCTTACGAGCAGTACTTC.